This record concerns one TCR beta chain sequence. Deletions cut 0 bases from V and 7 bases from J, with 22 bases between. The germline gives CDR1 LGHNA, CDR2 YNFKEQ. The length of the CDR3 is 19 residues. Clones were read by immunoSEQ multiplex PCR, and TCRdb kept only the in-frame ones, dropping some. Among 150,000 to 200,000 clones listed, about 81% were seen once. The data are from a study of blood T cell repertoires in COVID-19. The overall study: The cDNA or gDNA used as material had been derived from T cells, B-cell-depleted T cells, or PBMCs.

The TCR was taken from an elderly woman with COVID-19, enrolled during active disease. The chain couples TRBV4-2 to TRBJ1-6, with D possibly TRBD1 on 6 matching bases. The sequencing sample was made of peripheral blood. CDR3 coding DNA: TGTGCCAGCAGCCAAGATCCGACAGGTTTGCAGAAAGGGAATTCACCCCTCCACTTT. Translating it yields CASSQDPTGLQKGNSPLHF.